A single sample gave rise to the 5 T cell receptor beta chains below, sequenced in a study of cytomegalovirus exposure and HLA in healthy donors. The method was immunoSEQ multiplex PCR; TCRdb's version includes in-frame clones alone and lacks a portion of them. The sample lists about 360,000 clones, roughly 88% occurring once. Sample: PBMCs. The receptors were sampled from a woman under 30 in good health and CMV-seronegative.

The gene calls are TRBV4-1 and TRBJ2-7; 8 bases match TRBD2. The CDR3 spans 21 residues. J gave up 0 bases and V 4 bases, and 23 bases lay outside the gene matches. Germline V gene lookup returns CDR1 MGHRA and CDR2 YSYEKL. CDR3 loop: CASSRRDVLSSTSGSSYEQYF. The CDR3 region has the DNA TGCGCCAGCAGCCGAAGGGACGTTCTAAGCTCCACTAGCGGCAGCTCCTACGAGCAGTACTTC.

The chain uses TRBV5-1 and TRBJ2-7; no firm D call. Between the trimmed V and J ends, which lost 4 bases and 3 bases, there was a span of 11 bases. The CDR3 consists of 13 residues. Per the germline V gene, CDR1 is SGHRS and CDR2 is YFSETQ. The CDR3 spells CASSINLSYEQYF. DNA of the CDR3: TGCGCCAGCAGCATAAACCTTAGCTACGAGCAGTACTTC.

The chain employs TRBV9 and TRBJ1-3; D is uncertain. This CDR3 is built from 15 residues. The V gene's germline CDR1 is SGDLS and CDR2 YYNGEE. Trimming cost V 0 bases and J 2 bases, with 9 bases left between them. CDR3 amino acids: CASSVASGTGNTIYF. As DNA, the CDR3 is TGTGCCAGCAGCGTAGCATCGGGAACTGGAAACACCATATATTTT.

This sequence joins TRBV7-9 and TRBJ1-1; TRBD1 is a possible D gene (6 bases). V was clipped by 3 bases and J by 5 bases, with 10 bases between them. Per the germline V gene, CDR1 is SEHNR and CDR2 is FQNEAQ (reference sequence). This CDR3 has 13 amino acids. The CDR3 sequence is CASSLGHLTEAFF. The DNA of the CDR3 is TGTGCCAGCAGCTTGGGACATTTGACTGAAGCTTTCTTT. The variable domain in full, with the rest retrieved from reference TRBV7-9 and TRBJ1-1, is DTGVSQNPRHKITKRGQNVTFRCDPISEHNRLYWYRQTLGQGPEFLTYFQNEAQLEKSRLLSDRFSAERPKGSFSTLEIQRTEQGDSAMYLCASSLGHLTEAFFGQGTRLTVV.

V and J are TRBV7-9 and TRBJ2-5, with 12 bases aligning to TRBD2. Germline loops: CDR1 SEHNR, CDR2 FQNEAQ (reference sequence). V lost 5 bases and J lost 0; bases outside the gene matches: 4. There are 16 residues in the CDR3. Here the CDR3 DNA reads TGTGCCAGCAGCCCAGGACTAGCGGGGAACCAAGAGACCCAGTACTTC. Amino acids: CASSPGLAGNQETQYF.